Each of the 16 T cell receptor beta chains below was sequenced from the same sample in a study of TIL therapy for anti-PD-1-resistant metastatic lung cancer. The sample's time point: pre-treatment sample, taken before nivolumab and TIL therapy. Sequencing used immunoSEQ v3. Data came from immunoSEQ multiplex PCR; TCRdb stores just in-frame clones and leaves some out. The data show tens of thousands of clones, about two thirds seen once. This material consisted of blood, taken at baseline. The receptors derive from a person aged 25 to 80 with non-small cell lung cancer.

This chain uses TRBV2 with TRBJ2-5; 9 bases agree with TRBD2. The CDR3 totals 14 residues. V shed 3 bases, J shed 5 bases, and the junction held 4 bases outside the gene matches. Germline-derived CDR1 and CDR2 are SNHLY and FYNNEI. The CDR3 reads CASSEGLAIETQYF. DNA of the CDR3: TGTGCCAGCAGTGAGGGACTAGCTATCGAGACCCAGTACTTC.

The CDR3 is CASGESGTSTDTQYF. The CDR3 nucleotides are TGCGCCAGCGGGGAGTCCGGGACAAGCACAGATACGCAGTATTTT. The gene calls are TRBV10-1 and TRBJ2-3, with D tentatively TRBD1 (6 bases). V lost 8 bases to trimming and J lost 0 bases, with 15 bases between them. Per germline, CDR1 WNHNN and CDR2 SYGVQD (reference sequence). The CDR3 spans 15 residues.

The chain recombines TRBV6-5 with TRBJ2-5; weak D call: TRBD2 (7 bases). The germline V gene encodes CDR1 MNHEY and CDR2 SVGAGI. This CDR3 spans 14 amino acids. V was shortened by 6 bases and J by 3 bases, with 14 bases between the two germline ends. CDR3 coding DNA: TGTGCCAGCAGCCGTGGGGGGGCCGAAGAGACCCAGTACTTC. Amino acids: CASSRGGAEETQYF.

This sequence joins TRBV11-2 and TRBJ2-3, with D possibly TRBD1 on 5 matching bases. Trimming left V 5 bases short and J 2 bases short, with 17 bases between. The CDR3 sequence is 16 residues long. The germline gives CDR1 SGHAT, CDR2 FQNNGV. CDR3 sequence reads: CASSPFFTGVTDTQYF. In DNA form, the CDR3 reads TGTGCCAGCAGCCCCTTCTTTACAGGAGTCACAGATACGCAGTATTTT.

This sequence joins TRBV5-1 and TRBJ2-1; maybe TRBD1 (6 bases). Germline CDR1 and CDR2: SGHRS and YFSETQ. The CDR3 has 14 amino acids. V shed 4 bases and J shed 8 bases, with 16 bases lying between them. The chain's CDR3 is CASSPTGQMDEQFF. In DNA, the CDR3 is TGCGCCAGCAGCCCGACGGGACAAATGGATGAGCAGTTCTTC.

V and J are TRBV7-8 and TRBJ2-1; 10 bases are a match to TRBD2. Germline trimming cut 5 bases from V and 4 bases from J; bases unmatched to any gene: 5. Germline CDR1 SGHVS, CDR2 FQNEAQ. The length of the CDR3 is 15 residues. The CDR3 loop is CASSHGLADYNEQFF. In DNA, the CDR3 is TGTGCCAGCAGCCACGGACTAGCGGATTACAATGAGCAGTTCTTC.

This clone was seen a single time. The V and J genes are TRBV5-4 and TRBJ2-1, with TRBD2 matching 9 bases. Germline CDR1 reads SGHNT; CDR2 reads YYREEE (reference sequence). The CDR3 sequence is 16 residues long. The V and J ends lost 4 bases and 7 bases, in that order; junction bases with no gene match: 12. CDR3 residues: CASSHPTSGLGNEQFF. CDR3 sequence (DNA): TGTGCCAGCAGCCACCCGACTAGCGGACTCGGGAATGAGCAGTTCTTC.

The chain joins TRBV5-1 to TRBJ2-3; 9 bases agree with TRBD2. Germline assignment: CDR1 SGHRS and CDR2 YFSETQ. Unmatched junction bases numbered 9, after V lost 4 bases and J lost 0 bases. CDR3 length equals 17 residues. The CDR3 reads CASSALAGAISTDTQYF. The CDR3 DNA is TGCGCCAGCAGCGCCTTAGCGGGGGCTATTAGCACAGATACGCAGTATTTT.

The chain links TRBV5-1 to TRBJ1-4; D call uncertain. In germline, CDR1 is SGHRS, CDR2 YFSETQ. Deletions cut 0 bases from V and 0 bases from J, with 9 bases between. CDR3 length equals 16 residues. CDR3 protein: CASSLGISATNEKLFF. The CDR3 DNA reads TGCGCCAGCAGCTTGGGGATCTCTGCAACTAATGAAAAACTGTTTTTT.

The chain links TRBV29-1 to TRBJ1-5; 10 nucleotides agree with TRBD1. CDR3 size: 15 residues. Germline CDR1 and CDR2: SQVTM and ANQGSEA. Unmatched junction bases numbered 8, after V lost 7 bases and J lost 2 bases. The CDR3 DNA reads TGCAGCGCACGAGCCGGGACAGGGGGCAATCAGCCCCAGCATTTT. This encodes CSARAGTGGNQPQHF.

As concerns this clone: The same CDR3 also results from other DNA sequences found in this sample. The chain is built from TRBV30 and TRBJ2-5; 7 bases are shared with TRBD1. The germline gives CDR1 GTSNPN, CDR2 SVGIG (reference sequence). J gave up 5 bases and V 4 bases, and 10 bases lay outside the gene matches. The CDR3 consists of 14 residues. CDR3 nucleotides: TGTGCCTGGACCAAAAACAGGGGCGGGGAGACCCAGTACTTC. It specifies CAWTKNRGGETQYF.

In this sample, this clone turned up a few times. This rearrangement joins TRBV15 to TRBJ1-2, with D unresolved. The CDR3 runs 12 residues. The germline V gene has CDR1 LNHNV and CDR2 YYDKDF (reference sequence). V lost 0 bases to trimming and J lost 8 bases, with 7 bases between them. The CDR3 sequence is CATSRDHWGYTF. As DNA, the CDR3 is TGTGCCACCAGCAGAGATCATTGGGGCTACACCTTC.

This clone came up a few times. The chain carries TRBV5-6 and TRBJ2-7; 7 bases are shared with TRBD2. V dropped 3 bases and J dropped 3; count of bases not matched to a gene: 6. The CDR3 loop spans 14 amino acids. Germline-derived CDR1 and CDR2 are SGHDT and YYEEEE. CDR3 nucleotides: TGTGCCAGCAGCTCGCTAGCGGCCCGCTACGAGCAGTACTTC. Its protein product is CASSSLAARYEQYF.

CDR3 sequence reads: CATSREEDQNSPLHF. In nucleotides, the CDR3 is TGTGCCACCAGCAGGGAGGAGGACCAAAATTCACCCCTCCACTTT. This chain links TRBV15 with TRBJ1-6, with D uncertain. The CDR3 has 15 amino acids. Germline V gene sequence: CDR1 LNHNV, CDR2 YYDKDF (reference sequence). Trimming cost V 3 bases and J 7 bases, with 13 bases left between them.

The genes are TRBV5-1 and TRBJ1-1; D ambiguous. The germline V and J ends were trimmed by 4 bases and 0 bases, with 16 bases remaining between them. CDR3 length: 16 residues. The V gene's germline CDR1 is SGHRS and CDR2 YFSETQ. The CDR3 nucleotides read TGCGCCAGCAGCCCCTCTACGGAAAAACTGAACACTGAAGCTTTCTTT. Protein: CASSPSTEKLNTEAFF.

The chain links TRBV27 to TRBJ1-1; weak D call: TRBD1 (5 bases). Trimming removed 8 bases at V and 0 bases at J, with 10 bases between. Per germline, CDR1 MNHEY and CDR2 SMNVEV (reference sequence). This CDR3 spans 13 amino acids. CDR3 amino acids: CASGGVLNTEAFF. The CDR3 bases are TGTGCCAGCGGGGGGGTGCTGAACACTGAAGCTTTCTTT.